This TCR beta chain was profiled in a study of blood T cell repertoires in COVID-19. Study details: The cDNA or gDNA used as material had been derived from T cells, B-cell-depleted T cells, or PBMCs.

The table came from immunoSEQ multiplex PCR; TCRdb's copy has only in-frame clones and leaves some out. The sample has over 70,000 clones; 80% to 90% are singletons. CDR3 length equals 13 residues. Per germline, CDR1 SGHTA and CDR2 FQGTGA. With 6 bases clipped from V and 5 bases from J, the junction kept 5 bases outside the gene matches. The chain couples TRBV7-3 to TRBJ2-5; 8 bases line up with TRBD2. The clonotype comes from a man aged 80 or over with acute or convalescent COVID-19. The source material was peripheral blood. The CDR3 nucleotides are TGTGCCAGCAGTATAGCGGGGTGGGAGACCCAGTACTTC. Amino acid sequence: CASSIAGWETQYF.